This paragraph reports one T cell receptor beta chain. The data belong to a study of blood T cell repertoires in COVID-19. Looking at the study overall: There were acute and convalescent COVID-19 samples, and they came from the United States, Italy and Spain. Nucleic acid was either cDNA or gDNA, and it came from T cells, B-cell-depleted T cells, or PBMCs.

Source study methods: Amplified reference gene primers provided the basis for estimating nucleated cell counts. TCRdb's copy holds only in-frame clones and misses some; the assay was immunoSEQ multiplex PCR. V and J calls and clone size follow that table, whereas D and trimming were derived from the DNA. The sample includes a few hundred thousand clones, 70% to 90% seen only once; the top ten take around 2.7%. Germline lookup yields CDR1 SGHDN and CDR2 FVKESK. The ends were cut back, 5 bases at V and 2 bases at J, with 4 bases in the middle. This CDR3 region has 11 residues. The material sequenced was peripheral blood. The chain recombines TRBV14 with TRBJ2-7; D not resolved. This sequence was found in a man in his 60s with acute or convalescent COVID-19. CDR3 sequence: CASSLTYEQYF. The CDR3 nucleotides read TGTGCCAGCAGCTTAACCTACGAGCAGTACTTC.